The rows below give T cell receptor beta chains drawn from one sample of a study of blood T cell repertoires in COVID-19. Some clones are missing from TCRdb's copy, which holds only in-frame ones; the method was immunoSEQ multiplex PCR. The sample records nearly 350,000 clones, about nine tenths being singletons. Sequencing used peripheral blood. The receptor source for this set is a woman aged 45-65 years with COVID-19, enrolled during active disease. Both conserved end residues are part of each CDR3. Fields, in order: V gene, J gene, clone size, D gene, CDR3 DNA, CDR3 protein. The D gene is left open where the match is weak. Clone sizes are given selectively: once, few, many, or a class where the clone is expanded.

v_call: TRBV9
j_call: TRBJ1-6
clone_size: -
d_call: TRBD1
cdr3_nt: TGTGCCAGCAGCCCATGGGACAGAAATAATTCACCCCTCCACTTT
cdr3_aa: CASSPWDRNNSPLHF

v_call: TRBV29-1
j_call: TRBJ2-1
clone_size: -
d_call: TRBD1
cdr3_nt: TGCAGCGCTCGCTCCGGGACAGGGAATCAAAGGTCCTACAATGAGCAGTTCTTC
cdr3_aa: CSARSGTGNQRSYNEQFF

v_call: TRBV30
j_call: TRBJ2-7
clone_size: many
d_call: TRBD2
cdr3_nt: TGTGCCTGGAGTTCTAAGGCTAGCGGGACCTACGAGCAGTACTTC
cdr3_aa: CAWSSKASGTYEQYF

v_call: TRBV6-1
j_call: TRBJ1-2
clone_size: -
d_call: -
cdr3_nt: TGTGCCAGCAGGAGTGGACAGATCTATGGCTACACCTTC
cdr3_aa: CASRSGQIYGYTF

v_call: TRBV6-2/TRBV6-3
j_call: TRBJ2-1
clone_size: -
d_call: TRBD2
cdr3_nt: TGTGCCAGCAGTTATCGGTCGGGAGGGCTGAATGAGCAGTTCTTC
cdr3_aa: CASSYRSGGLNEQFF

v_call: TRBV5-1
j_call: TRBJ2-7
clone_size: -
d_call: TRBD2
cdr3_nt: TGCGCCAGCAGCTTCCCTCAGACTAGCGGGAGCCCCTACGAGCAGTACTTC
cdr3_aa: CASSFPQTSGSPYEQYF

v_call: TRBV5-1
j_call: TRBJ1-1
clone_size: -
d_call: -
cdr3_nt: TGCGCCAGCAGACGAGACACTTTAGGTTACGACACTGAAGCTTTCTTT
cdr3_aa: CASRRDTLGYDTEAFF

v_call: TRBV10-1
j_call: TRBJ1-1
clone_size: once
d_call: TRBD1
cdr3_nt: TGCGCCAGCTCAGGACAGGGCCATGAAGCTTTCTTT
cdr3_aa: CASSGQGHEAFF

v_call: TRBV5-6
j_call: TRBJ2-1
clone_size: few
d_call: TRBD2
cdr3_nt: TGTGCCAGCAGCTTGGTAGCGGGAGGGAACAATGAGCAGTTCTTC
cdr3_aa: CASSLVAGGNNEQFF

v_call: TRBV6-2/TRBV6-3
j_call: TRBJ1-1
clone_size: -
d_call: TRBD1
cdr3_nt: TGTGCCAGCAGCTCCGGGACAGGGGGCGCGGGCACTGAAGCTTTCTTT
cdr3_aa: CASSSGTGGAGTEAFF

v_call: TRBV21-1
j_call: TRBJ2-3
clone_size: -
d_call: -
cdr3_nt: TGTGCCAGCCGGGACAGGGGCCGATCTCAGGCCACAGATACGCAGTATTTT
cdr3_aa: CASRDRGRSQATDTQYF

v_call: TRBV9
j_call: TRBJ1-6
clone_size: -
d_call: TRBD1
cdr3_nt: TGTGCCAGCAGCACACTGACAGGGGGCCACGTGGCCCTCCACTTT
cdr3_aa: CASSTLTGGHVALHF

v_call: TRBV5-1
j_call: TRBJ1-2
clone_size: -
d_call: -
cdr3_nt: TGCGCCAGCAGCTTTGAAAGCAGGTTTAGTGGCTACACCTTC
cdr3_aa: CASSFESRFSGYTF

v_call: TRBV25-1
j_call: TRBJ2-3
clone_size: -
d_call: TRBD2
cdr3_nt: TGTGCCAGCAGTGACAGCGGGACTACCACAGATACGCAGTATTTT
cdr3_aa: CASSDSGTTTDTQYF

v_call: TRBV6-5
j_call: TRBJ1-2
clone_size: -
d_call: -
cdr3_nt: TGTGCCAGCAGCAGACTTGACAGATATGGCTACACCTTC
cdr3_aa: CASSRLDRYGYTF

v_call: TRBV7-9
j_call: TRBJ2-3
clone_size: -
d_call: -
cdr3_nt: TGTGCCAGCCGGAAAATCGGGACTTTGGTAGATACGCAGTATTTT
cdr3_aa: CASRKIGTLVDTQYF

v_call: TRBV27
j_call: TRBJ1-1
clone_size: -
d_call: -
cdr3_nt: TGTGCCAGCAGCCAGAACAGGATGAACACTGAAGCTTTCTTT
cdr3_aa: CASSQNRMNTEAFF

v_call: TRBV7-2
j_call: TRBJ1-6
clone_size: -
d_call: TRBD1
cdr3_nt: TGTGCCAGCAGCTATCATACCTGGGGGACAGCGAGGGTTTCACCCCTCCACTTT
cdr3_aa: CASSYHTWGTARVSPLHF

v_call: TRBV19
j_call: TRBJ2-2
clone_size: once
d_call: -
cdr3_nt: TGTGCCAGTAGTAGGGGTCTTTCGGGGACCGGGGAGCTGTTTTTT
cdr3_aa: CASSRGLSGTGELFF

v_call: TRBV11-3
j_call: TRBJ2-7
clone_size: once
d_call: -
cdr3_nt: TGTGCCAGCAGCTTAGGGTGGCAGGGCGACGAGCAGTACTTC
cdr3_aa: CASSLGWQGDEQYF

v_call: TRBV4-2
j_call: TRBJ2-7
clone_size: -
d_call: TRBD2
cdr3_nt: TGTGCCAGCAGCCAAGTGCAGGCTAGCGGCTACGAGCAGTACTTC
cdr3_aa: CASSQVQASGYEQYF

v_call: TRBV6-5
j_call: TRBJ1-1
clone_size: few
d_call: -
cdr3_nt: TGTGCCAGCAGTTATAGCCCGGACAGCTTGAACACTGAAGCTTTCTTT
cdr3_aa: CASSYSPDSLNTEAFF

v_call: TRBV7-9
j_call: TRBJ2-1
clone_size: -
d_call: TRBD2
cdr3_nt: TGTGCCAGCAGCCTTAGCGGGAAGGGACCCTACAATGAGCAGTTCTTC
cdr3_aa: CASSLSGKGPYNEQFF

v_call: TRBV9
j_call: TRBJ2-1
clone_size: -
d_call: TRBD2
cdr3_nt: TGTGCCAGCACTAAAGGGGAAGCGGGAGATGGCTCGTGGAATGAGCAGTTCTTC
cdr3_aa: CASTKGEAGDGSWNEQFF

v_call: TRBV7-3
j_call: TRBJ1-6
clone_size: -
d_call: -
cdr3_nt: TGTGCCAGCAGCTTTACATATAATTCACCCCTCCACTTT
cdr3_aa: CASSFTYNSPLHF

v_call: TRBV7-9
j_call: TRBJ2-3
clone_size: once
d_call: TRBD2
cdr3_nt: TGTGCCAGCAGCTCTGGGAGGGCCGGGACAGATACGCAGTATTTT
cdr3_aa: CASSSGRAGTDTQYF

v_call: TRBV7-3
j_call: TRBJ2-2
clone_size: -
d_call: TRBD2
cdr3_nt: TGTGCCAGCAGCCTCCGGACTAGCGACACGACCGGGGAGCTGTTTTTT
cdr3_aa: CASSLRTSDTTGELFF

v_call: TRBV6-5
j_call: TRBJ2-5
clone_size: -
d_call: -
cdr3_nt: TGTGCCACGATGGCGGGCAGCCAAGAGACCCAGTACTTC
cdr3_aa: CATMAGSQETQYF

v_call: TRBV7-9
j_call: TRBJ2-1
clone_size: -
d_call: TRBD1
cdr3_nt: TGTGCCAGCAGCTTAGCCGCAGGGGGCGTGGATGAGCAGTTCTTC
cdr3_aa: CASSLAAGGVDEQFF

v_call: TRBV4-1
j_call: TRBJ1-3
clone_size: -
d_call: TRBD1
cdr3_nt: TGCGCCAGCAGCACAGGGGAAATCTCTGGAAACACCATATATTTT
cdr3_aa: CASSTGEISGNTIYF

v_call: TRBV29-1
j_call: TRBJ2-7
clone_size: -
d_call: -
cdr3_nt: TGCAGCGTAACAGGGACCAGCTCCTACGAGCAGTACTTC
cdr3_aa: CSVTGTSSYEQYF

v_call: TRBV9
j_call: TRBJ2-5
clone_size: -
d_call: TRBD2
cdr3_nt: TGTGCCAGCAGCCCAGGGACTAGCTATGCCCGCGAGACCCAGTACTTC
cdr3_aa: CASSPGTSYARETQYF

v_call: TRBV7-2
j_call: TRBJ2-7
clone_size: once
d_call: TRBD2
cdr3_nt: TGTGCCAGCAGCTCCGGGACTAGCGGGAGGGCTTTCCACGAGCAGTACTTC
cdr3_aa: CASSSGTSGRAFHEQYF

v_call: TRBV19
j_call: TRBJ2-4
clone_size: -
d_call: -
cdr3_nt: TGTGCCAGTAGGGACAGCTTAAACATTCAGTACTTC
cdr3_aa: CASRDSLNIQYF

v_call: TRBV30
j_call: TRBJ1-6
clone_size: -
d_call: -
cdr3_nt: TGTGCCTGGATGGTTCGGTCTGGGCCTCGCCTCCACTTT
cdr3_aa: CAWMVRSGPRLHF

v_call: TRBV6-5
j_call: TRBJ1-5
clone_size: -
d_call: TRBD1
cdr3_nt: TGTGCCAGCGCTGACAGGGTAATAGGAAATCAGCCCCAGCATTTT
cdr3_aa: CASADRVIGNQPQHF

v_call: TRBV24-1
j_call: TRBJ1-1
clone_size: -
d_call: TRBD1
cdr3_nt: TGTGCCACCGGTACAGGGGGGAAGAACACTGAAGCTTTCTTT
cdr3_aa: CATGTGGKNTEAFF

v_call: TRBV11-2
j_call: TRBJ2-5
clone_size: -
d_call: -
cdr3_nt: TGTGCCAGCAGCTTAGGGTTCTGGCTCCAATTACCCCAAGAGACCCAGTACTTC
cdr3_aa: CASSLGFWLQLPQETQYF

v_call: TRBV27
j_call: TRBJ2-2
clone_size: -
d_call: TRBD2
cdr3_nt: TGTGCCAGCACCTTTAGCGGGGGGGGCGGGGAGCTGTTTTTT
cdr3_aa: CASTFSGGGGELFF

v_call: TRBV7-9
j_call: TRBJ2-3
clone_size: -
d_call: -
cdr3_nt: TGTGCCAGCAGCCCCAGGGGGGTGGGCACAGATACGCAGTATTTT
cdr3_aa: CASSPRGVGTDTQYF

v_call: TRBV5-6
j_call: TRBJ2-5
clone_size: -
d_call: -
cdr3_nt: TGTGCCAGCACCTCTCGCCAGGACTTTTCCAGGACCCAGTACTTC
cdr3_aa: CASTSRQDFSRTQYF

v_call: TRBV6-5
j_call: TRBJ2-1
clone_size: -
d_call: TRBD2
cdr3_nt: TGTGCCAGCAGGTCGATAACTAGCGGGAGGCTTGAGCAGTTCTTC
cdr3_aa: CASRSITSGRLEQFF

v_call: TRBV12-3/TRBV12-4
j_call: TRBJ1-2
clone_size: -
d_call: -
cdr3_nt: TGTGCCAGCAGCCTCAGTTTTATGTCCGGCTACACCTTC
cdr3_aa: CASSLSFMSGYTF